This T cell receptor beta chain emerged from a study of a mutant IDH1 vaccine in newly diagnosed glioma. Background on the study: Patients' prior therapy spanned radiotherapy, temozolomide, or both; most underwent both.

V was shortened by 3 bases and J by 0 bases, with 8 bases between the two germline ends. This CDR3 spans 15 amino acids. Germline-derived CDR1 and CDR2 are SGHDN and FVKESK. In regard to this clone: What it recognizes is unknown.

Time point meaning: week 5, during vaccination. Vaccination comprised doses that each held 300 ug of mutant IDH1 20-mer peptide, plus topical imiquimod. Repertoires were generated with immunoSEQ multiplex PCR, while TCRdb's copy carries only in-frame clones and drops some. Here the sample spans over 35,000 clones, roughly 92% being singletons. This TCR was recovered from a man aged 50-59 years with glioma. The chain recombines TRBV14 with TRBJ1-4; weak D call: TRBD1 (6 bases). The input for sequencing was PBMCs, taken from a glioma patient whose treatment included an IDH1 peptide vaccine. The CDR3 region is CASSHTGTTNEKLFF. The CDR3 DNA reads TGTGCCAGCAGCCATACAGGGACAACTAATGAAAAACTGTTTTTT.